This T cell receptor (beta chain) was documented in a study of shared clonotypes between healthy human individuals. Overall study: Participating donors consisted of a couple of women and three men aged 18 to 49.

The sorted-subset replicate PCRs were given around 200 ng DNA, which is tens of thousands of T cell genomes. Profiled with immunoSEQ multiplex PCR; TCRdb holds only in-frame clones, not every one. This table holds about 79,000 clones, about 63% found once. CDR1 is SGHDN and CDR2 is FVKESK in the germline V gene. Trimming at V came to 1 base and at J to 3 bases, leaving 6 bases not matched to a gene. The CDR3 contains 16 residues. This clone has more than one count but fewer than ten. The origin of this receptor is a man aged 25-40 years in good health. This chain connects TRBV14 to TRBJ2-1, with 7 bases fitting TRBD2. Sequencing used memory CD8+ T cells sorted from blood. Subset reported: CD45RO+ cells pooled with CCR7-negative TemRA cells. CDR3: CASSQVASGLYNEQFF. CDR3 in DNA: TGTGCCAGCAGCCAAGTGGCTAGCGGACTCTACAATGAGCAGTTCTTC.